The 21 T cell receptor beta chains presented below share a single source sample, sequenced in a study of preoperative IRX-2 immunotherapy in early breast cancer (dated by TCRdb to the late 2010s). The sample's treatment or condition label is to be understood as: preoperative locoregional IRX-2 cytokine immunotherapy. Receptor libraries were prepared by the immunoSEQ multiplex PCR assay. This immuneACCESS table, as held by TCRdb, lists in-frame sequences with V and J called but not all clones. Of the missing ones, under half trace to an unresolved V gene in checked studies; the others have no known cause. Across this sample there are about 3,400 clones, with more than 65% seen only once. The leading ten clones occupy 11% to 15% of the sample. The sample consisted of tumor tissue, taken after IRX-2 immunotherapy. These receptors were obtained from a human donor with breast cancer.

The gene calls are TRBV29-1 and TRBJ1-1; 10 bases align to TRBD1. Per germline, CDR1 SQVTM and CDR2 ANQGSEA. The CDR3 loop spans 14 amino acids. V lost 6 bases, J lost 5 bases, and 9 bases stayed unmatched. The CDR3 DNA reads TGCAGCGTCGACAGGGACAGGGGTGGTACTGAAGCTTTCTTT. Its protein product is CSVDRDRGGTEAFF.

The CDR3, as DNA: TGTGCCAGCAGCGTAGGTAGTGCAGGGGTTTCACCCCTCCACTTT. This gives the protein CASSVGSAGVSPLHF. The chain couples TRBV9 to TRBJ1-6, with TRBD1 as a possible D gene (6 bases). The CDR3 runs 15 residues. CDR1 and CDR2 (germline): SGDLS, YYNGEE. V lost 0 bases to trimming and J lost 9 bases, with 13 bases between them.

There are a few counts of this clone. This chain connects TRBV11-3 to TRBJ1-5; 10 bases map to TRBD1. The V segment lost 5 bases and the J segment 3 bases; nucleotides outside the gene matches: 4. In germline, CDR1 is SGHNT, CDR2 YENEEA. This CDR3 spans 15 amino acids. The DNA for the CDR3 is TGTGCCAGCAGCGACGACAGGGGGCTCAATCAGCCCCAGCATTTT. This translates into CASSDDRGLNQPQHF.

The chain joins TRBV11-3 to TRBJ2-7; 7 nucleotides match TRBD1. Germline V gene sequence: CDR1 SGHNT, CDR2 YENEEA. CDR3 length: 15 amino acids. Trimming removed 5 bases from V and 1 base from J; junction bases left unmatched: 8. CDR3 sequence: CASSPRQGPSYEQYF. CDR3 coding DNA: TGTGCCAGCAGCCCTCGACAGGGCCCATCCTACGAGCAGTACTTC.

This chain links TRBV18 with TRBJ1-2; 9 nucleotides agree with TRBD1. The CDR3 is made up of 14 amino acids. The V segment lost 3 bases and the J segment 8 bases; nucleotides outside the gene matches: 7. Per germline, CDR1 KGHSH and CDR2 LQKENI. As DNA, the CDR3 is TGTGCCAGCTCACCCTCGGGACAGGGAGTCGGCTACACCTTC. Protein product: CASSPSGQGVGYTF.

Only one count was recorded for this clone. The V and J genes are TRBV6-8 and TRBJ2-5; TRBD1 aligns across 8 bases. The CDR3 is 16 amino acids. The V and J ends lost 5 bases and 9 bases, in that order; junction bases with no gene match: 17. The germline V gene has CDR1 MNHGY and CDR2 SAAAGT. The chain's CDR3 is CASSASGTGYKRPQYF. DNA of the CDR3: TGTGCCAGCAGTGCCTCCGGGACAGGTTACAAGAGACCCCAGTACTTC.

This clone was recorded once. The chain is built from TRBV6-8 and TRBJ1-5; D unresolved. The germline gives CDR1 MNHGY, CDR2 SAAAGT. V lost 4 bases to trimming and J lost 7 bases, with 11 bases between them. The CDR3 consists of 13 residues. DNA of the CDR3: TGTGCCAGCAGTTCCCGATTAAGCCAGCCCCAGCATTTT. Encoded protein: CASSSRLSQPQHF.

This chain joins TRBV10-2 and TRBJ2-7; TRBD1 aligns across 10 bases. Germline loops: CDR1 WSHSY, CDR2 SAAADI. V shed 8 bases and J 0 bases; nucleotides not matched to a gene: 19. The CDR3 extends over 19 amino acids. CDR3 nucleotides: TGCGCCAGCTTCGGGGGGGGACAGGGGCCCGAAGTGAGCTCCTACGAGCAGTACTTC. Its translation: CASFGGGQGPEVSSYEQYF.

The chain joins TRBV5-1 to TRBJ1-1; tentative D call: TRBD1 (5 bases). The CDR3 is 16 amino acids. Trimming shortened V by 4 bases and J by 1 base, and 17 bases separated the two germline ends. Germline V gene data show CDR1 as SGHRS and CDR2 as YFSETQ. The CDR3 loop is CASSHIGAGWNTEAFF. CDR3 sequence (DNA): TGCGCCAGCAGCCACATTGGGGCAGGGTGGAACACTGAAGCTTTCTTT.

The J gene is TRBJ1-1, the V gene TRBV11-3; tentative D call: TRBD1 (5 bases). Germline V gene data show CDR1 as SGHNT and CDR2 as YENEEA. The CDR3 consists of 14 residues. V was clipped by 3 bases and J by 2 bases, with 10 bases between them. CDR3 amino acids: CASSFGAGNTEAFF. The CDR3 DNA is TGTGCCAGCAGCTTCGGGGCAGGAAACACTGAAGCTTTCTTT.

This clone was recorded a few times. The chain recombines TRBV6-8 with TRBJ1-1; TRBD1 might be the D (5 bases). V lost 9 bases and J lost 7, with 18 bases in between. This CDR3 is 13 amino acids long. Germline-derived CDR1 and CDR2 are MNHGY and SAAAGT. The CDR3 loop is CASHQGSLGEAFF. In DNA, the CDR3 is TGTGCCAGTCACCAGGGTTCGCTGGGTGAAGCTTTCTTT.

V and J are TRBV11-3 and TRBJ2-2, with D perhaps matching TRBD1 (5 bases). Trimming removed 3 bases at V and 1 base at J, with 18 bases between. CDR1 and CDR2 from the germline V gene are SGHNT and YENEEA. The CDR3 spans 18 residues. The CDR3 region has the DNA TGTGCCAGCAGCTTCCTAGGGGTCGGGCAGATGAACACCGGGGAGCTGTTTTTT. It yields the protein CASSFLGVGQMNTGELFF.

This chain joins TRBV7-1 and TRBJ2-1, with D unresolved. TRBV7-1 is an ORF for which the function is uncertain. V was pared by 3 bases and J by 4 bases, with 7 bases between. This CDR3 has 13 amino acids. CDR3: CASSSGRYNEQFF. In nucleotides, the CDR3 is TGTGCCAGCAGCTCTGGCAGATACAATGAGCAGTTCTTC.

Comments on this clone: A junction end diverges from the germline sequence, so it may reflect a read error. The chain is built from TRBV23-1 and TRBJ2-7; D unclear. TRBV23-1 is recorded as an ORF, its role being uncertain. The CDR3 runs to 15 residues. In nucleotides, the CDR3 is TGCGCCAGCAGCTTGACTTGGAGTCAGTCGTCAGGCCCCCTCTTC. Translating it yields CASSLTWSQSSGPLF.

The chain uses TRBV30 and TRBJ1-4; D is uncertain. V was trimmed by 3 bases and J by 4 bases, leaving 15 bases between them. CDR3 length equals 15 residues. CDR1 is GTSNPN, CDR2 SVGIG, per germline (reference sequence). The CDR3 region has the DNA TGTGCCTGGAGCCCCATGTTAGGCCTTAATGAAAAACTGTTTTTT. Translated, it gives CAWSPMLGLNEKLFF.

This chain joins TRBV5-1 and TRBJ2-2; TRBD2 might be the D (6 bases). From germline, CDR1 is SGHRS and CDR2 YFSETQ. V was pared by 6 bases and J by 3 bases, with 12 bases between. The CDR3 is 14 residues long. Here the CDR3 reads CASMVGGDTGELFF. The CDR3 DNA sequence: TGCGCCAGCATGGTCGGCGGGGACACCGGGGAGCTGTTTTTT.

The rearrangement uses TRBV10-2 and TRBJ1-2, with D maybe TRBD1 (5 bases). In germline, CDR1 is WSHSY, CDR2 SAAADI. Between the trimmed V and J ends, which lost 10 bases and 5 bases, there was a span of 14 bases. The CDR3 covers 12 residues. The CDR3 loop is CATQGHQYGYTF. CDR3 bases: TGCGCCACCCAAGGACACCAGTATGGCTACACCTTC.

The count of this clone is one. The J gene is TRBJ1-3, the V gene TRBV28; D not resolved. CDR1 is MDHEN and CDR2 is SYDVKM in the germline V gene. The CDR3 is made up of 12 amino acids. Deletions cut 7 bases from V and 5 bases from J, with 9 bases between. The CDR3 reads CASISERNTIYF. CDR3 nucleotide sequence: TGTGCCAGCATATCAGAAAGAAACACCATATATTTT.

The chain links TRBV11-3 to TRBJ2-7, with 7 bases that match TRBD1. The V segment lost 1 base and the J segment 6 bases; nucleotides outside the gene matches: 6. The germline CDR1 and CDR2 sequences are SGHNT and YENEEA. This CDR3 is built from 14 residues. The DNA for the CDR3 is TGTGCCAGCAGCTTAGGACAGGGTCGCTCCGAGCAGTACTTC. Translated: CASSLGQGRSEQYF.

The rearrangement uses TRBV14 and TRBJ2-7, with D possibly TRBD2 on 5 matching bases. Trimming took 5 bases from V and 0 from J, leaving 11 bases between them. This CDR3 has 14 amino acids. CDR1 is SGHDN and CDR2 is FVKESK in the germline V gene. The CDR3 DNA reads TGTGCCAGCAGCAACCGGGATTCCTCCTACGAGCAGTACTTC. Translated: CASSNRDSSYEQYF.

This sequence joins TRBV19 and TRBJ2-2, with D unresolved. Trimming took 2 bases from V and 1 from J, leaving 5 bases between them. This CDR3 has 14 amino acids. The germline V gene has CDR1 LNHDA and CDR2 SQIVND (reference sequence). CDR3 nucleotides: TGTGCCAGTAGTATAAACAGGAACACCGGGGAGCTGTTTTTT. Translated, it gives CASSINRNTGELFF.